This TCR beta chain derives from a study of blood T cell repertoires in COVID-19. Overall study context: Both acute and convalescent COVID-19 samples were obtained from the United States, Italy and Spain. Sources were T cells, B-cell-depleted T cells, or PBMCs; the material itself was cDNA or gDNA.

This CDR3 spans 14 amino acids. Germline loops: CDR1 LNHDA, CDR2 SQIVND (reference sequence). V lost 8 bases, J lost 3 bases, and 16 bases lay in between. Seattle-derived patients entered the study during active infection and were followed longitudinally. In the source study's methods: Nucleated cell number was recorded as an estimate derived from reference gene primer amplification. Profiling relied on immunoSEQ multiplex PCR, and the TCRdb table lists in-frame clones only, not all of them. V, J and clone size derive from that table, while D and trimming were established from the DNA sequence. The table records 200,000 to 300,000 clones, over 90% of them present only once.

The sequence derives from a man aged 25 to 45 with COVID-19, enrolled during active disease. Sequencing was carried out using peripheral blood. V usage is TRBV19 and J usage is TRBJ1-1; D might be TRBD1 (6 bases). The CDR3 protein is CASSRGGMDTEAFF. The CDR3 DNA sequence: TGTGCCAGTTCTAGGGGGGGAATGGACACTGAAGCTTTCTTT.